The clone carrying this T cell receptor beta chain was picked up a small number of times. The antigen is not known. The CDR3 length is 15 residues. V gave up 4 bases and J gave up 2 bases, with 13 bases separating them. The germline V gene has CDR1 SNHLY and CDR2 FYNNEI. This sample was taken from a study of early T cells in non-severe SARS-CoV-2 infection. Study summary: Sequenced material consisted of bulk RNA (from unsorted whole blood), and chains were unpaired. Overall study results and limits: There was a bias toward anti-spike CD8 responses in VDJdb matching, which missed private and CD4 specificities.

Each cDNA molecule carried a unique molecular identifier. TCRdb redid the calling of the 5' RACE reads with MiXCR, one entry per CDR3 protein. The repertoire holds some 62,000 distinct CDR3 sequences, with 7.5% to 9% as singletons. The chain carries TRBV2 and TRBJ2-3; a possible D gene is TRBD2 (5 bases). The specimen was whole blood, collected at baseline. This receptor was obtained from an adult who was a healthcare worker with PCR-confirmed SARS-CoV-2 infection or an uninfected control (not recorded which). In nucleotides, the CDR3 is TGTGCCAGCAGTGGGACTCGTAAGATCACAGATACGCAGTATTTT. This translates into CASSGTRKITDTQYF.